Listed here are 3 T cell receptor beta chains from one sample, sequenced in a study of CD8 T cells in Susac syndrome. When the RNA was reverse transcribed, random hexamers were used with an input of about 0.5 to 1 ug. One entry per CDR3 protein results from TCRdb running MiXCR on the immunoSEQ multiplex PCR reads. The data hold a few hundred thousand distinct CDR3 sequences, with about 90% observed a single time. The sequenced sample was CD8+ T cells from PBMCs. The source is a human donor with multiple sclerosis.

This rearrangement joins TRBV4-2 to TRBJ2-1, with 8 bases identical to TRBD2. Germline loops: CDR1 LGHNA, CDR2 YNFKEQ. Germline trimming cut 2 bases from V and 6 bases from J; bases unmatched to any gene: 12. CDR3 length equals 17 residues. The CDR3 sequence: CASSQYPGQRGLNEQFF. The CDR3 bases are TGTGCCAGCAGCCAATATCCCGGCCAGCGGGGGCTCAATGAGCAGTTCTTC.

The chain employs TRBV7-9 and TRBJ2-5; 12 bases align to TRBD2. The germline gives CDR1 SEHNR, CDR2 FQNEAQ (reference sequence). This CDR3 has 17 amino acids. V lost 0 bases to trimming and J lost 5 bases; unmatched junction nucleotides: 7. DNA of the CDR3: TGTGCCAGCAGCTTAGCCCTAGCGGGGGGGCCTGGGGAGACCCAGTACTTC. Translation: CASSLALAGGPGETQYF.

This chain connects TRBV30 to TRBJ2-5, with a weak D call TRBD1 (6 bases). This CDR3 contains 15 residues. The V gene lost 3 bases and the J gene lost 2 bases, with 16 bases spanning the gap. In germline, CDR1 is GTSNPN, CDR2 SVGIG (reference sequence). The CDR3 DNA follows: TGTGCCTGGAGCCCCGCCTGGACAGAACAAGAGACCCAGTACTTC. It specifies CAWSPAWTEQETQYF.